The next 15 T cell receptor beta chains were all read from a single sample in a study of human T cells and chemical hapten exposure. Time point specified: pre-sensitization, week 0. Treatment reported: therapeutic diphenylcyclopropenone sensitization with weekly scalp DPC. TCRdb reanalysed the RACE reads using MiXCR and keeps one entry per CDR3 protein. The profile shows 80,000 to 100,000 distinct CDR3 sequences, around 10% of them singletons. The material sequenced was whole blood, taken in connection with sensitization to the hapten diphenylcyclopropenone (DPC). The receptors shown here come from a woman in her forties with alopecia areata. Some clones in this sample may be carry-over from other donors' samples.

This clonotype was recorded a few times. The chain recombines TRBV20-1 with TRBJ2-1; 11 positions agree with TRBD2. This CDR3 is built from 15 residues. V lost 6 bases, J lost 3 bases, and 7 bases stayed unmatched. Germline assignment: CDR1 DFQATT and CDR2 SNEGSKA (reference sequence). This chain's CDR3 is CSAELLAGGYNEQFF. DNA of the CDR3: TGCAGTGCAGAACTTCTAGCGGGGGGCTACAATGAGCAGTTCTTC.

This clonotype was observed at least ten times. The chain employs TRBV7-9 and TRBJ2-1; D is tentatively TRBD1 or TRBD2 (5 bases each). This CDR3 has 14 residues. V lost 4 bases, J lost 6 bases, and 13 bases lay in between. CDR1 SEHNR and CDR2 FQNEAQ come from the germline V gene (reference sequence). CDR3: CASSSNGAGNEQFF. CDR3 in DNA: TGTGCCAGCAGCTCCAACGGGGCGGGCAATGAGCAGTTCTTC.

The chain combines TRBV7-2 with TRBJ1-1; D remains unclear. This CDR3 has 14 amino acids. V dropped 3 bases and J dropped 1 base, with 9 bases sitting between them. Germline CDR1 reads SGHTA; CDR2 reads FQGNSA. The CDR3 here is CASSLSVKNTEAFF. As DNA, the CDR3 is TGTGCCAGCAGCTTGTCGGTAAAGAACACTGAAGCTTTCTTT.

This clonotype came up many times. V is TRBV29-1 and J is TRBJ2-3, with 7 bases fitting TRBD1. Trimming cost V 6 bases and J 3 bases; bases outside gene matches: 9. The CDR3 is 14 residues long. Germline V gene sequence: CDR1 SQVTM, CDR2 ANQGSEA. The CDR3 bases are TGCAGCGTACGACAGGGAATCATGACAGATACGCAGTATTTT. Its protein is CSVRQGIMTDTQYF.

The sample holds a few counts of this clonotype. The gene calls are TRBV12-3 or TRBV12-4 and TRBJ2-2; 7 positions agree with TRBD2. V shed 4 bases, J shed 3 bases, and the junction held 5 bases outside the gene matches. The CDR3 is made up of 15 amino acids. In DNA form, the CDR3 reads TGTGCCAGCAGTTACGGGGGGTCCTACACCGGGGAGCTGTTTTTT. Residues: CASSYGGSYTGELFF.

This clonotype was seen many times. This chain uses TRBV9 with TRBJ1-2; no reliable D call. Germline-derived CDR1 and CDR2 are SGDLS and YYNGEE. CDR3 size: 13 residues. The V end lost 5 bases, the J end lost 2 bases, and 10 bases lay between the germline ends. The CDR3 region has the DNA TGTGCCAGCAGAAGGAACACAAACTATGGCTACACCTTC. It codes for CASRRNTNYGYTF.

The CDR3 protein is CASSVSGGGADTQYF. In nucleotides, the CDR3 is TGTGCCAGTAGTGTAAGCGGGGGCGGAGCAGATACGCAGTATTTT. This chain joins TRBV19 and TRBJ2-3; 8 positions match TRBD2. Germline lookup yields CDR1 LNHDA and CDR2 SQIVND (reference sequence). The CDR3 has 15 residues. With V trimmed by 5 bases and J by 4 bases, 8 bases remained unmatched.

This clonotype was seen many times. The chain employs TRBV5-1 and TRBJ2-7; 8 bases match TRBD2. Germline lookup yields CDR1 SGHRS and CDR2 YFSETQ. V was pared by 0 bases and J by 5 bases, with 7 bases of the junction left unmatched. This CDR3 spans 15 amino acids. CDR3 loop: CASSLVGGGFNEQYF. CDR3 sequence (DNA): TGCGCCAGCAGCTTGGTCGGCGGGGGGTTCAACGAGCAGTACTTC.

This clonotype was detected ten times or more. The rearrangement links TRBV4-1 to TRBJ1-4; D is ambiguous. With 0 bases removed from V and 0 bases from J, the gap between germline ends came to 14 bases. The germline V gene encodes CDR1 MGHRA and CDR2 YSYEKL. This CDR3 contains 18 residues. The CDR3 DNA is TGCGCCAGCAGCCAAGACCCCTTGGCCTCTGCAACTAATGAAAAACTGTTTTTT. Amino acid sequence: CASSQDPLASATNEKLFF.

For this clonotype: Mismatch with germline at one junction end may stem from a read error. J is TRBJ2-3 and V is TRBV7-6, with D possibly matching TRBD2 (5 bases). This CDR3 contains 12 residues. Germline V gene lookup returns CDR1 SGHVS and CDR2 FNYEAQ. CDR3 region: CASTLRGDTQYF. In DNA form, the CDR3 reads TGTGCCAGCACCTTACGGGGAGATACGCAGTATTTT.

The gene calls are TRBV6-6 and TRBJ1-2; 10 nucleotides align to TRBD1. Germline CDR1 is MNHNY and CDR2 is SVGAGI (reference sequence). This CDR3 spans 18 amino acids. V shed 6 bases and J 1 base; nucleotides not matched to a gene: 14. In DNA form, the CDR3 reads TGTGCCAGCAGCTCCCAACTAGGCGGGACAGGGGATAACTATGGCTACACCTTC. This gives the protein CASSSQLGGTGDNYGYTF.

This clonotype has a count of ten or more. The chain's CDR3 is CSVVGRVDSYNEQFF. The DNA of the CDR3 is TGCAGCGTTGTGGGCAGGGTAGACTCCTACAATGAGCAGTTCTTC. The V gene is TRBV29-1, the J gene TRBJ2-1; weak D call: TRBD1 (5 bases). V dropped 4 bases and J dropped 0 bases, with 13 bases sitting between them. Germline loops: CDR1 SQVTM, CDR2 ANQGSEA. CDR3 size: 15 residues.

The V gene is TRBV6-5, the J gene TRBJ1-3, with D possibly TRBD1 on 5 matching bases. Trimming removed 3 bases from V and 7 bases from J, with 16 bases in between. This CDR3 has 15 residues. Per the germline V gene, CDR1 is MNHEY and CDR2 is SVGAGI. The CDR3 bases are TGTGCCAGCAGTTATTCGCCCGCCAGGGCCAACACCATATATTTT. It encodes CASSYSPARANTIYF.

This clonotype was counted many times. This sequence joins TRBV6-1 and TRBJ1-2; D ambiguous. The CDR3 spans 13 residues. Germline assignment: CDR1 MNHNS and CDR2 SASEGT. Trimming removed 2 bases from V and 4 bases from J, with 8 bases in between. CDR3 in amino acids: CASSENSFYGYTF. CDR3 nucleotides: TGTGCCAGCAGTGAAAACAGTTTCTATGGCTACACCTTC.

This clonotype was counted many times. The CDR3 DNA sequence: TGTGCCAGCAGTCTTTACTCCGGGACAGGGACCATCGATGGCTACACCTTC. Its protein is CASSLYSGTGTIDGYTF. The J gene is TRBJ1-2, the V gene TRBV3-1; 9 bases are a match to TRBD1. V trimming: 6 bases; J trimming: 6 bases; junction bases outside the gene matches: 17. Per the germline V gene, CDR1 is LGHDT and CDR2 is YNNKEL (reference sequence). The CDR3 length is 17 residues.